The clone carrying this T cell receptor beta chain has more than one count but fewer than ten. These data belong to a study of beta chain features in type 1 diabetes. Isolated RNA was reverse transcribed in full, so expressed TCRB transcripts were sequenced. TCRdb keeps only in-frame clones here, not all; method: immunoSEQ multiplex PCR. The table has hundreds of thousands of clones, roughly 15% seen once. This CDR3 has 14 amino acids. The germline V gene encodes CDR1 KGHSH and CDR2 LQKENI. The J segment lost 8 bases and the V segment lost 5 bases, leaving 6 bases of the junction unmatched. Sequencing used naive CD4+ T cells from blood. This sequence was found in a man younger than 30 in good health. V and J are TRBV18 and TRBJ1-4, with TRBD1 matching 9 bases. The chain's CDR3 is CASSAGQGVEKLFF. In DNA, the CDR3 is TGTGCCAGCTCAGCGGGACAGGGAGTAGAAAAACTGTTTTTT.